This TCR beta chain is drawn from a study of Ad26.COV2.S vaccination and SARS-CoV-2 variants. Study-level background: Trial arm assignment for the donor was COV1001 Ad26.COV2.S.

Treatment specified: some 19 received Ad26.COV2.S at low or high dose, single or two shots; several received placebo; per-sample allocation not given. Sampling was performed 63 days after the first vaccine or placebo injection. An adult of 18-55 years in Boston served as donor. What was given as vaccine was an Ad26 vector encoding Wuhan-strain SARS-CoV-2 spike. Overall study findings and caveats: With respect to non-spike TCR breadth, vaccine and placebo recipients were similar.

Assay used: immunoSEQ multiplex PCR; TCRdb lists only in-frame clones, some missing. The data hold some 480,000 clones, with around nine tenths observed a single time. Details on this clone: The antigen is unknown.

Germline CDR1 reads SGHNT; CDR2 reads YYREEE (reference sequence). This CDR3 spans 15 amino acids. The V gene end was trimmed by 0 bases and the J gene end by 5 bases; junction bases not matched to a gene: 5. Sequencing used peripheral blood, obtained in a trial of Ad26.COV2.S vaccine versus placebo. V and J are TRBV5-4 and TRBJ2-5; 9 bases align to TRBD1. The clonotype originates from a person aged 18-60 years who received the Ad26.COV2.S COVID-19 vaccine or a placebo. In DNA form, the CDR3 reads TGTGCCAGCAGCTTGGGGGGACAGGGTGCCGAGACCCAGTACTTC. Its protein product is CASSLGGQGAETQYF.